This T cell receptor (beta chain) was sequenced in a study of CD8 T cells in Susac syndrome. The CDR3 has 13 amino acids. The V end lost 10 bases, the J end lost 0 bases, and 13 bases lay between the germline ends. Looked up from germline, CDR1 is SGHTA and CDR2 is FQGNSA. RNA in amounts of roughly 0.5 to 1 ug was reverse transcribed with random hexamers. TCRdb ran MiXCR on the immunoSEQ multiplex PCR reads and lists one entry per CDR3 protein. The sample has 330,000 or so distinct CDR3 sequences; about 91% are singletons. TEMRA cells were FACS-enriched, with CD8+ and CD4+ T cells isolated negatively. This clonotype was recorded only once.

The receptor was isolated from a human donor with multiple sclerosis. Input material: CD8+ T cells from PBMCs. This chain joins TRBV7-2 and TRBJ2-7; maybe TRBD2 (5 bases). DNA for the CDR3: TGTGCCACCGGATCGGGAAACTCCTACGAGCAGTACTTC. Translation: CATGSGNSYEQYF.